This T cell receptor (beta chain) was captured by sequencing in a study of spatial heterogeneity in lung cancer. Study-wide context: When follow-up PBMC samples existed, they were sequenced (at a median of roughly 2 years after resection). Overall study results and limits: The study found ubiquitous expanded tumor TCRs in blood more at resection than follow-up.

V was trimmed by 5 bases and J by 8 bases, leaving 13 bases between them. The CDR3 has 14 residues. CDR1 is MNHEY, CDR2 SVGEGT, per germline. The time point denotes: blood at routine non-recurrence follow-up after resection. TCRdb re-called the 5' RACE reads through MiXCR, storing one row per CDR3 protein. In the table there are tens of thousands of distinct CDR3 sequences, less than 20% of which are singletons. On this clonotype: The antigen is not known.

Specimen: PBMCs, collected at follow-up. The clonotype comes from a male donor with early-stage non-small cell lung cancer. The chain carries TRBV6-2 or TRBV6-3 and TRBJ1-6; a possible D gene is TRBD1 (5 bases). The CDR3 DNA is TGTGCCAGCAGTCCACTCGGGGGAGATTCACCCCTCCACTTT. Its protein is CASSPLGGDSPLHF.